The present entry profiles one T cell receptor (beta chain) with its context. Its antigen is as yet unknown. The CDR3 has 14 residues. Germline values: CDR1 MDHEN, CDR2 SYDVKM. Trimming removed 2 bases from V and 3 bases from J, with 11 bases in between. The assay used deep level. Several immunoSEQ plates received, in even portions, the genomic DNA of each subset. Template for every sorted-subset replicate PCR totaled around 200 ng DNA, around 33,000 T cell genomes. Measured with immunoSEQ multiplex PCR; TCRdb has only the in-frame clones, and not every one. The sample contains about 1.5 million clones, roughly 98% of which appear only once. This entry comes from a study of shared clonotypes between healthy human individuals. Points from the study as a whole: Investigators collected only blood, and repertoires in tissues likely differ.

V gene TRBV28 combines with J gene TRBJ2-7, with D tentatively TRBD1 or TRBD2 (5 bases each). The sequence was obtained from a man younger than 40 in good health. Sequenced material: naive CD4+ T cells sorted from blood. Stated subset: CD45RA+ positively selected. The CDR3 region has the DNA TGTGCCAGCAGTTTAGTGGGGGATTTCTACGAGCAGTACTTC. Translated: CASSLVGDFYEQYF.